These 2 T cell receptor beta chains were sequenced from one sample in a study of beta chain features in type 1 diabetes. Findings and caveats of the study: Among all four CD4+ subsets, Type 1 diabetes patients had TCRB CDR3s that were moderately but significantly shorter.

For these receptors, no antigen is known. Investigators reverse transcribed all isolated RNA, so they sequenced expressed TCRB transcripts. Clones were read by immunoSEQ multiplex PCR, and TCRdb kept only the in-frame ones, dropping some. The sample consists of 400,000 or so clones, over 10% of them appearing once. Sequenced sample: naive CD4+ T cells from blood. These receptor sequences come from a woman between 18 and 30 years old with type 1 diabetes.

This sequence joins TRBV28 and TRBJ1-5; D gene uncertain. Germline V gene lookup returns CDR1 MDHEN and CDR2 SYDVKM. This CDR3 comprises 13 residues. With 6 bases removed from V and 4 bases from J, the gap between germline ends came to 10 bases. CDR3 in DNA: TGTGCCAGCAGGGTGACATATAATCAGCCCCAGCATTTT. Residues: CASRVTYNQPQHF.

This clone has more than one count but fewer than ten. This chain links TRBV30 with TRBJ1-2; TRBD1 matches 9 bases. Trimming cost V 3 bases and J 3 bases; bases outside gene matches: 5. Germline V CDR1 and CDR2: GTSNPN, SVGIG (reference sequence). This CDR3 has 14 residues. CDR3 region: CAWRTTGGDYGYTF. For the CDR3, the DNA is TGTGCCTGGAGAACTACAGGGGGCGACTATGGCTACACCTTC.